The clone carrying this T cell receptor beta chain appeared a few times. What it binds is unknown. These data belong to a study of T cell repertoires in cytomegalovirus infection. At the level of the study: In public TCR beta signatures, there were indications of both CMV infection and matching HLA type. Study-level findings and limits: HLA-C-restricted, CMV-specific TCR beta clonotypes were dominant ex vivo.

TCRdb ran MiXCR on the reads and lists one entry per CDR3 protein. The data show 100,000 to 150,000 distinct CDR3 sequences, more than 20% seen once. There are 14 residues in the CDR3. V was trimmed by 0 bases and J by 3 bases, leaving 9 bases between them. The V gene's germline CDR1 is LGHDT and CDR2 YNNKEL (reference sequence). The chain carries TRBV3-1 and TRBJ2-7; tentative D call: TRBD2 (6 bases). The sample comprised PBMCs, sequenced either directly or after in vitro stimulation (not recorded which). This receptor was identified in a human donor in good health (CMV status not recorded). Some clones in this sample may be carry-over from other donors' samples. Written as DNA, the CDR3 is TGTGCCAGCAGCCAAGATCCCGGGGGCTACGAGCAGTACTTC. This gives the protein CASSQDPGGYEQYF.